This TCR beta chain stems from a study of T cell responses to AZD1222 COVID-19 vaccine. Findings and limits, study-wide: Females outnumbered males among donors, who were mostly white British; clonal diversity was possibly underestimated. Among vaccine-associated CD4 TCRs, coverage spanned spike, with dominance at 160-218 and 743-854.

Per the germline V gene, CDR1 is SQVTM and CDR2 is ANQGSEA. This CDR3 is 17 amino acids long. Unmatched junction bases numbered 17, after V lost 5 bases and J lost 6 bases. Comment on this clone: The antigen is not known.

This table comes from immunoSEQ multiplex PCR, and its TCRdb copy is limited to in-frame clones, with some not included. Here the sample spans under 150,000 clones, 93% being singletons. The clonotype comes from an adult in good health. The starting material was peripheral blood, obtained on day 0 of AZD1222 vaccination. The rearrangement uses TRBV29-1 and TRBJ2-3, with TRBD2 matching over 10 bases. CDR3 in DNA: TGCAGCGTTAGCCCACTGGCTAGCGGGAGCGGGGGGGATACGCAGTATTTT. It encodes CSVSPLASGSGGDTQYF.